This TCR beta chain was retrieved from a study of graft-versus-host responses after intestinal transplantation. Regarding the study as a whole: Marrow from the recipient contained GvH clones, some of which had appeared first in ileum or blood.

CDR1 and CDR2 from the germline V gene are GTSNPN and SVGIG (reference sequence). This CDR3 comprises 12 residues. Trimming shortened V by 5 bases and J by 3 bases, and 7 bases separated the two germline ends. The table came from immunoSEQ multiplex PCR; TCRdb's copy has only in-frame clones and leaves some out. Of some 9,100 clones listed, about 27% are singletons. The chain has TRBV30 and TRBJ2-2; D not resolved. The origin of this receptor is a human patient who received an intestinal transplant. The source was alloreactive CD4+ T cells from a mixed lymphocyte reaction culture, collected before intestinal transplant. Described subset: CFSE-low proliferating T cells sorted from roughly six-day pre-transplant mixed lymphocyte reaction (GvH or HvG direction). DNA for the CDR3: TGTGCCTGGCGATTTTACACCGGGGAGCTGTTTTTT. This codes for CAWRFYTGELFF.